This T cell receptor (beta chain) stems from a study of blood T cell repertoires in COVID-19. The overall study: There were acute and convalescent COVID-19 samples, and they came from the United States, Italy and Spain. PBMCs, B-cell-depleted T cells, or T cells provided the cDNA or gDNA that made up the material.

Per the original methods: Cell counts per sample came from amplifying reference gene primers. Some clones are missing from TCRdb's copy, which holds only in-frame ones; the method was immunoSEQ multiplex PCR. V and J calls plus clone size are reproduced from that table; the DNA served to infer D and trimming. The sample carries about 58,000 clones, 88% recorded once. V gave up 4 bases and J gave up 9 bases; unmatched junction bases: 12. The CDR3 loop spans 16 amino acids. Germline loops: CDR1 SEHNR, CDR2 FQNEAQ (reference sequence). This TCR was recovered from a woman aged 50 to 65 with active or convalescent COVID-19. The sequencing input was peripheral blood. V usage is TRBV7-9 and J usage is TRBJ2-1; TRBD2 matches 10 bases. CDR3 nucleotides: TGTGCCAGCAGCTCCCCAGCGGGAGGGCCCGTCGCTGAGCAGTTCTTC. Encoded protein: CASSSPAGGPVAEQFF.